Following are 25 T cell receptor beta chains from one sample sequenced in a study of identical twins. Each CDR3 protein is one row after TCRdb ran MiXCR on the 5' RACE reads. The sample contains 310,000 or so distinct CDR3 sequences, just under 9.5% of which appear only once. The data were also submitted as part of a second study, on yellow fever vaccine responses in identical twins.

Sequencing used CD8+ T cells sorted from blood. Receptor source: a woman younger than 30 in good health.

The chain is built from TRBV7-9 and TRBJ2-2; possibly TRBD2 for D (6 bases). Trimming left V 2 bases short and J 1 base short, with 11 bases between. The CDR3 loop spans 16 amino acids. Germline V gene lookup returns CDR1 SEHNR and CDR2 FQNEAQ (reference sequence). The CDR3: CASSLYGGENTGELFF. The CDR3, as DNA: TGTGCCAGCAGCTTATACGGAGGGGAGAACACCGGGGAGCTGTTTTTT.

The sample holds many counts of this clonotype. This sequence joins TRBV2 and TRBJ2-5, with D tentatively TRBD1 (6 bases). Trimming pared 7 bases from V and 1 base from J, leaving 13 bases between. This CDR3 has 14 residues. CDR1 is SNHLY, CDR2 FYNNEI, per germline. CDR3 region: CASIGRGSQETQYF. The CDR3 region has the DNA TGTGCCAGCATCGGCAGGGGATCCCAAGAGACCCAGTACTTC.

The sample holds many counts of this clonotype. The chain recombines TRBV29-1 with TRBJ2-1; 8 bases fit TRBD2. V lost 8 bases to trimming and J lost 8 bases; unmatched junction nucleotides: 8. CDR1 is SQVTM, CDR2 ANQGSEA, per germline. This CDR3 has 12 residues. The CDR3 DNA is TGCAGCCCCGTAGCGGGAACGGATGAGCAGTTCTTC. Its protein product is CSPVAGTDEQFF.

This clonotype was counted ten times or more. This chain joins TRBV2 and TRBJ2-7; 8 bases are shared with TRBD1. Trimming at V came to 5 bases and at J to 1 base, leaving 1 base not matched to a gene. The V gene's germline CDR1 is SNHLY and CDR2 FYNNEI. The CDR3 runs to 13 residues. The CDR3: CASSWDRSYEQYF. CDR3 nucleotide sequence: TGTGCCAGCAGTTGGGACAGGTCCTACGAGCAGTACTTC.

This clonotype was detected a few times. This chain uses TRBV20-1 with TRBJ2-3; D may be TRBD1 (5 bases). V was trimmed by 2 bases and J by 2 bases, leaving 14 bases between them. This CDR3 is built from 15 residues. Germline loops: CDR1 DFQATT, CDR2 SNEGSKA (reference sequence). This CDR3 reads CSARTRQTDTDTQYF. The CDR3 DNA follows: TGCAGTGCTAGAACCAGACAGACTGACACAGATACGCAGTATTTT.

This clonotype showed up just a few times. This chain uses TRBV20-1 with TRBJ2-1, with 15 bases lining up with TRBD2. The CDR3 has 16 residues. CDR1 and CDR2 from the germline V gene are DFQATT and SNEGSKA (reference sequence). The ends lost 0 bases at V and 4 bases at J; junction bases unmatched: 1. Here the CDR3 DNA reads TGCAGTGCTAGAGATGGGACTAGCGGGAGGTACAATGAGCAGTTCTTC. Encoded protein: CSARDGTSGRYNEQFF.

Many counts were recorded for this clonotype. The CDR3, as DNA: TGTGCCAGCAGCCCCGCGGACTACTCCTACAATGAGCAGTTCTTC. Its translation: CASSPADYSYNEQFF. This chain uses TRBV11-2 with TRBJ2-1, with D tentatively TRBD2 (6 bases). The CDR3 contains 15 residues. Trimming cost V 5 bases and J 0 bases, with 11 bases left between them. Per the germline V gene, CDR1 is SGHAT and CDR2 is FQNNGV.

The chain carries TRBV6-4 and TRBJ2-1, with unresolved D. Trimming took off 0 bases at V and 0 bases at J, with 6 bases between the two ends. Per the germline V gene, CDR1 is MRHNA and CDR2 is SNTAGT. This CDR3 is built from 15 residues. The CDR3 nucleotides read TGTGCCAGCAGTGACTCGCATAGCTCCTACAATGAGCAGTTCTTC. This gives the protein CASSDSHSSYNEQFF.

This chain links TRBV4-3 with TRBJ2-7; D gene uncertain. Germline V lookup: CDR1 LGHNA, CDR2 YSLEER. This CDR3 has 13 amino acids. Trimming cost V 0 bases and J 4 bases, with 7 bases left between them. The CDR3 DNA is TGCGCCAGCAGCCAAGATCCCGAATACGAGCAGTACTTC. Protein product: CASSQDPEYEQYF.

This clonotype was seen many times. The chain uses TRBV3-1 and TRBJ1-2, with D possibly TRBD1 on 5 matching bases. V lost 3 bases, J lost 4 bases, and 12 bases lay in between. The CDR3 totals 14 residues. The germline CDR1 and CDR2 sequences are LGHDT and YNNKEL (reference sequence). In DNA, the CDR3 is TGTGCCAGCAGCCAGGGACCGACAGCCTATGGCTACACCTTC. It yields the protein CASSQGPTAYGYTF.

The sample holds a few counts of this clonotype. V is TRBV6-1 and J is TRBJ2-3, with D unclear. The CDR3 length is 13 residues. Germline lookup yields CDR1 MNHNS and CDR2 SASEGT. The V and J ends lost 10 bases and 3 bases respectively, with 14 bases between them. The CDR3 protein is CANPDALTDTQYF. The CDR3 DNA sequence: TGTGCCAACCCTGATGCTCTGACAGATACGCAGTATTTT.

This clonotype has only a few counts. V gene TRBV12-3 or TRBV12-4 combines with J gene TRBJ2-2, with TRBD2 as a possible D gene (6 bases). The V gene lost 4 bases and the J gene lost 1 base, with 16 bases spanning the gap. The CDR3 extends over 17 amino acids. CDR3 sequence reads: CASSCSLNGGNTGELFF. In DNA form, the CDR3 reads TGTGCCAGCAGTTGTTCCCTTAACGGGGGGAACACCGGGGAGCTGTTTTTT.

At least ten counts were recorded for this clonotype. The chain uses TRBV20-1 and TRBJ2-7, with 9 nucleotides matching TRBD2. Germline trimming cut 0 bases from V and 3 bases from J; bases unmatched to any gene: 3. The germline V gene encodes CDR1 DFQATT and CDR2 SNEGSKA (reference sequence). The CDR3 extends over 14 amino acids. CDR3 loop: CSAREAGGIYEQYF. CDR3 in DNA: TGCAGTGCTAGAGAAGCGGGGGGTATCTACGAGCAGTACTTC.

This clonotype was seen a handful of times. The gene calls are TRBV12-3 or TRBV12-4 and TRBJ1-5, with D possibly being TRBD1 (5 bases). V lost 5 bases and J 1 base, leaving 12 bases between the germline ends. CDR3 length: 15 residues. CDR3 protein: CASSDSPLSNQPQHF. In nucleotides, the CDR3 is TGTGCCAGCAGTGACAGTCCTCTGAGCAATCAGCCCCAGCATTTT.

The chain is built from TRBV5-1 and TRBJ2-5, with D possibly TRBD2 on 6 matching bases. Germline CDR1 SGHRS, CDR2 YFSETQ. This CDR3 has 15 residues. V dropped 0 bases and J dropped 2 bases, with 11 bases sitting between them. CDR3 nucleotide sequence: TGCGCCAGCAGCTTGGGAGCGGGTACACAAGAGACCCAGTACTTC. Its protein is CASSLGAGTQETQYF.

J is TRBJ2-5 and V is TRBV20-1; 8 bases are shared with TRBD2. The germline CDR1 and CDR2 sequences are DFQATT and SNEGSKA (reference sequence). J lost 3 bases, V lost 4 bases, and 10 bases had no gene match. The CDR3 has 15 amino acids. The CDR3 coding sequence is TGCAGTGCTACCTGGGCCACGGGGGGGGAAGAGACCCAGTACTTC. This encodes CSATWATGGEETQYF.

This clonotype showed up many times. The rearrangement links TRBV29-1 to TRBJ2-2; possibly TRBD1 for D (6 bases). Per the germline V gene, CDR1 is SQVTM and CDR2 is ANQGSEA. V lost 1 base, J lost 4 bases, and 13 bases lay in between. This CDR3 contains 15 residues. The CDR3 nucleotides read TGCAGCGTTGAAGGTGATAGGGGGAGCACCGGGGAGCTGTTTTTT. Its protein product is CSVEGDRGSTGELFF.

This clonotype showed up many times. The genes are TRBV12-3 or TRBV12-4 and TRBJ1-5, with D hard to call. The CDR3 spans 14 residues. V was shortened by 1 base and J by 0 bases, with 4 bases between the two germline ends. DNA of the CDR3: TGTGCCAGCAGTTTAGTGGATAGCAATCAGCCCCAGCATTTT. Translated, it gives CASSLVDSNQPQHF.

This clonotype has ten or more counts. The chain combines TRBV7-2 with TRBJ2-5; D is undetermined. With 1 base removed from V and 4 bases from J, the gap between germline ends came to 13 bases. Germline CDR1 reads SGHTA; CDR2 reads FQGNSA. This CDR3 is built from 15 residues. Here the CDR3 reads CASSLVPAGLETQYF. The CDR3 coding sequence is TGTGCCAGCAGCTTAGTTCCAGCTGGGTTAGAGACCCAGTACTTC.

The V and J genes are TRBV4-3 and TRBJ2-7; a possible D gene is TRBD2 (6 bases). This CDR3 has 16 residues. Germline CDR1 reads LGHNA; CDR2 reads YSLEER. V lost 0 bases to trimming and J lost 5 bases, with 17 bases between them. In DNA, the CDR3 is TGCGCCAGCAGCCAAGAAGGGGCCCGGGGGTGGCACGAGCAGTACTTC. Its translation: CASSQEGARGWHEQYF.

The V gene is TRBV12-3 or TRBV12-4, the J gene TRBJ2-7; 12 positions agree with TRBD2. Trimming at V came to 7 bases and at J to 6 bases, leaving 4 bases not matched to a gene. This CDR3 spans 13 amino acids. For the CDR3, the DNA is TGTGCCAGCACCCTAGCGGGAGGGGTCGAGCAGTACTTC. Amino acids: CASTLAGGVEQYF.

The J gene is TRBJ2-3, the V gene TRBV19, with 13 nucleotides matching TRBD2. The V and J ends lost 0 bases and 5 bases, in that order; junction bases with no gene match: 14. Germline-derived CDR1 and CDR2 are LNHDA and SQIVND (reference sequence). There are 20 residues in the CDR3. CDR3 residues: CASSIDPLPLAGGLGDTQYF. The CDR3 region has the DNA TGTGCCAGTAGTATAGATCCCCTCCCACTAGCGGGGGGGCTTGGAGATACGCAGTATTTT.

The table lists this clonotype with a few counts. The chain employs TRBV12-3 or TRBV12-4 and TRBJ2-7; possibly TRBD2 for D (5 bases). Trimming shortened V by 0 bases and J by 7 bases, and 7 bases separated the two germline ends. CDR3 size: 12 residues. This chain's CDR3 is CASSLAPGEQYF. The CDR3, as DNA: TGTGCCAGCAGTTTAGCTCCGGGGGAGCAGTACTTC.

This clonotype was detected many times. CDR3 sequence: CASRRAKFPTGELFF. The CDR3 DNA reads as TGCGCCAGCAGGAGAGCCAAATTCCCCACCGGGGAGCTGTTTTTT. The chain joins TRBV5-1 to TRBJ2-2; D remains unclear. Trimming took off 5 bases at V and 4 bases at J, with 15 bases between the two ends. This CDR3 has 15 residues. CDR1 and CDR2 from the germline V gene are SGHRS and YFSETQ.

V gene TRBV27 combines with J gene TRBJ1-5; D gene unclear. Trimming removed 3 bases from V and 9 bases from J, with 9 bases in between. In germline, CDR1 is MNHEY, CDR2 SMNVEV (reference sequence). There are 12 residues in the CDR3. DNA for the CDR3: TGTGCCAGCAGTTTGAGCGGAGGGCCCCAGCATTTT. Translating it yields CASSLSGGPQHF.